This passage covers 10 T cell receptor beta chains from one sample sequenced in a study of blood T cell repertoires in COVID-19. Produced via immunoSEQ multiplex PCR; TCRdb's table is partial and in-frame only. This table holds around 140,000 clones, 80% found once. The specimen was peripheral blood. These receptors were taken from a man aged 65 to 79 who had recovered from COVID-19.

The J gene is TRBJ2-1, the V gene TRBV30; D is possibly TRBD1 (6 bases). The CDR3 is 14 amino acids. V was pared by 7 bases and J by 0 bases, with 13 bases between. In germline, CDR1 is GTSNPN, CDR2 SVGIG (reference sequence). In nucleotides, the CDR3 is TGTGCCTTAGGGACACTGAGCTCCTACAATGAGCAGTTCTTC. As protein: CALGTLSSYNEQFF.

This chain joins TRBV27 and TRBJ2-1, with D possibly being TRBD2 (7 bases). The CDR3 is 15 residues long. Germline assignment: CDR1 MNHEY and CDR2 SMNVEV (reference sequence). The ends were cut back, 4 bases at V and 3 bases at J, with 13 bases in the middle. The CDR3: CASSYREGYYNEQFF. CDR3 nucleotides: TGTGCCAGCAGTTACAGGGAGGGGTACTACAATGAGCAGTTCTTC.

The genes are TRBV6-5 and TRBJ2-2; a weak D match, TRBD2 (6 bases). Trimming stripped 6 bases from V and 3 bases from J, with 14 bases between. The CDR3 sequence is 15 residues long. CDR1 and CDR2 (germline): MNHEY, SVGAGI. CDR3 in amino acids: CASRSAPGDTGELFF. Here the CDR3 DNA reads TGTGCCAGCAGGTCCGCCCCGGGGGACACCGGGGAGCTGTTTTTT.

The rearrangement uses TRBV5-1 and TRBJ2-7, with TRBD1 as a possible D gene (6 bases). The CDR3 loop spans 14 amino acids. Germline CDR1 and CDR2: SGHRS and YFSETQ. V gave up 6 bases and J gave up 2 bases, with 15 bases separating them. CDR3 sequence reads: CASNFNGQPYEQYF. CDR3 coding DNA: TGCGCCAGCAACTTCAACGGACAGCCCTACGAGCAGTACTTC. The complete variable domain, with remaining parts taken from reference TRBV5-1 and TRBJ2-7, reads KAGVTQTPRYLIKTRGQQVTLSCSPISGHRSVSWYQQTPGQGLQFLFEYFSETQRNKGNFPGRFSGRQFSNSRSEMNVSTLELGDSALYLCASNFNGQPYEQYFGPGTRLTVT.

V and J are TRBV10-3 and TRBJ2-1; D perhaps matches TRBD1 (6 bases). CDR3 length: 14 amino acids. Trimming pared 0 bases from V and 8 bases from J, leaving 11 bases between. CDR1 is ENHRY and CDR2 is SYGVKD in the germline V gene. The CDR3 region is CAISESDSSDEQFF. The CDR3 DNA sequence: TGTGCCATCAGTGAGTCGGACAGCTCCGATGAGCAGTTCTTC.

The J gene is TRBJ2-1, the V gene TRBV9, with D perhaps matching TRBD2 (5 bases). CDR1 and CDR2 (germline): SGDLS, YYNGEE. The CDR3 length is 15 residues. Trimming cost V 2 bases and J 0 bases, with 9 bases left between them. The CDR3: CASSVEGGSYNEQFF. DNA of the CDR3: TGTGCCAGCAGCGTCGAGGGCGGCTCCTACAATGAGCAGTTCTTC.

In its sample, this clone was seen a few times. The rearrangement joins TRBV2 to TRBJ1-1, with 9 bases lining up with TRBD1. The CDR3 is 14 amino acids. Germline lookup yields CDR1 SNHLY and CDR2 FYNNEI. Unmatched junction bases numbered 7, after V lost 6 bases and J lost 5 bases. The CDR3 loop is CASSTGQGRTEAFF. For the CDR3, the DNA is TGTGCCAGCAGCACAGGACAGGGGAGGACTGAAGCTTTCTTT.

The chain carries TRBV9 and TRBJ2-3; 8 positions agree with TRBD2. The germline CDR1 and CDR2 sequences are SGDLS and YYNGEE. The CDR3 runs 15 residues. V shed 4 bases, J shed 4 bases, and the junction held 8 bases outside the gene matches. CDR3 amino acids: CASSPSGSVADTQYF. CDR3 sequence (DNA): TGTGCCAGCAGCCCCAGCGGGAGTGTGGCAGATACGCAGTATTTT.

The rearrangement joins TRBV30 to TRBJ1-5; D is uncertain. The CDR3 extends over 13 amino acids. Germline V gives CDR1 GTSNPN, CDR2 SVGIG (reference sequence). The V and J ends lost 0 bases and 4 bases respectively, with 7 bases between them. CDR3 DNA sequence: TGTGCCTGGAGTGTAGTTCAGAATCAGCCCCAGCATTTT. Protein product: CAWSVVQNQPQHF.

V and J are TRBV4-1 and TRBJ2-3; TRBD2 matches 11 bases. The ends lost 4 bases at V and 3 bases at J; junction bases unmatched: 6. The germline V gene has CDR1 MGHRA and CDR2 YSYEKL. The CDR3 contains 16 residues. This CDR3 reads CASSRVLAGATDTQYF. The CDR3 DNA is TGCGCCAGCAGCCGAGTACTAGCGGGAGCTACAGATACGCAGTATTTT.